This TCR beta chain originates from a study of Ad26.COV2.S vaccination and SARS-CoV-2 variants. Background on the study: By the intramuscular route, Ad26.COV2.S was given once, or twice 56 days apart. Study findings and constraints: Substantial breadth in spike-specific CD8+ and CD4+ T cell responses was reportedly seen after vaccination.

Profiling relied on immunoSEQ multiplex PCR, and the TCRdb table lists in-frame clones only, not all of them. The sample consists of a few hundred thousand clones, about 93% of them appearing once. A note on this clone: Its antigen is not identified.

Specified treatment: around 19 received Ad26.COV2.S at low or high dose, single or two shots; about 5 received placebo; per-sample allocation not given. Sampling happened 63 days after the first vaccine or placebo injection. An adult donor aged 18-55 years was enrolled in Boston. This CDR3 is 17 amino acids long. Trimming removed 1 base at V and 7 bases at J, with 20 bases between. The germline gives CDR1 SGHVS, CDR2 FNYEAQ. V is TRBV7-6 and J is TRBJ2-1, with D perhaps given as TRBD1 or TRBD2 (5 bases each). This clonotype was obtained from a person aged 18-65 years who received the Ad26.COV2.S COVID-19 vaccine or a placebo. Specimen: peripheral blood, collected in a trial of Ad26.COV2.S vaccine versus placebo. The CDR3 protein is CASSLEAPGARTNEQFF. In DNA form, the CDR3 reads TGTGCCAGCAGCTTAGAGGCGCCCGGGGCGCGTACGAATGAGCAGTTCTTC. The full variable domain, in which reference TRBV7-6 and TRBJ2-1 provide the parts outside the CDR3, is GAGVSQSPRYKVTKRGQDVALRCDPISGHVSLYWYRQALGQGPEFLTYFNYEAQQDKSGLPNDRFSAERPEGSISTLTIQRTEQRDSAMYRCASSLEAPGARTNEQFFGPGTRLTVL.